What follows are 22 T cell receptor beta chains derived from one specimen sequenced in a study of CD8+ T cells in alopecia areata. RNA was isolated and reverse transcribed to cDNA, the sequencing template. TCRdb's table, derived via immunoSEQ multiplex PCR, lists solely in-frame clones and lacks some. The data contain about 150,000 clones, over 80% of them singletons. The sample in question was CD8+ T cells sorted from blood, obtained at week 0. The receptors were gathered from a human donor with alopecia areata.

CDR3 sequence: CAIRWGGGSRSYNEQFF. In nucleotides, the CDR3 is TGTGCCATCAGGTGGGGCGGGGGGAGTCGCTCCTACAATGAGCAGTTCTTC. The chain links TRBV10-3 to TRBJ2-1; 8 bases map to TRBD2. V was clipped by 6 bases and J by 0 bases; unmatched bases: 10. The V gene's germline CDR1 is ENHRY and CDR2 SYGVKD. The CDR3 runs 17 residues.

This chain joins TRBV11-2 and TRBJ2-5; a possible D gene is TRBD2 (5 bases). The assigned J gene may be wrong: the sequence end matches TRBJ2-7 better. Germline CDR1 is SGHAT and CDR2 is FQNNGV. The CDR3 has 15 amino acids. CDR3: CASSLVAGREYEQYF. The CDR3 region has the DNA TGTGCCAGCAGCTTAGTTGCGGGCCGAGAGTACGAGCAGTACTTC.

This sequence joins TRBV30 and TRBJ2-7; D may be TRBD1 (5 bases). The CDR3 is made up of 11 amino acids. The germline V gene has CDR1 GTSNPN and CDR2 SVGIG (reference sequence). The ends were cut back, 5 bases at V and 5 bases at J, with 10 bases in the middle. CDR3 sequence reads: CAWGDSNEQYF. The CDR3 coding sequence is TGTGCCTGGGGCGACAGCAACGAGCAGTACTTC.

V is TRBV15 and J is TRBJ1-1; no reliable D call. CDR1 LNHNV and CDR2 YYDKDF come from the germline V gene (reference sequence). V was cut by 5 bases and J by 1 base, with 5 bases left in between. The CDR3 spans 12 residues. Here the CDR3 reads CATSLGNTEAFF. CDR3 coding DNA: TGTGCCACCAGCCTGGGGAACACTGAAGCTTTCTTT.

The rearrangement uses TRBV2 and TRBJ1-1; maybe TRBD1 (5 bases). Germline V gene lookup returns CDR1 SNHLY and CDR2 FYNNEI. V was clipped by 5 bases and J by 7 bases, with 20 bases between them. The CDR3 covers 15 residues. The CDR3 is CASSRGGTVFFEAFF. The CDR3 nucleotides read TGTGCCAGCAGTAGGGGAGGGACGGTCTTTTTTGAAGCTTTCTTT. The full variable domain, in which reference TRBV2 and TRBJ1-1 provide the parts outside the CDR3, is EPEVTQTPSHQVTQMGQEVILRCVPISNHLYFYWYRQILGQKVEFLVSFYNNEISEKSEIFDDQFSVERPDGSNFTLKIRSTKLEDSAMYFCASSRGGTVFFEAFFGQGTRLTVV.

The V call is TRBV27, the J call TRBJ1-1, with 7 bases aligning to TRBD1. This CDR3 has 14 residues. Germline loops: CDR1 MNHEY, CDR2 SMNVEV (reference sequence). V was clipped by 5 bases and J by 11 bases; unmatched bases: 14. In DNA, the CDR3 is TGTGCCAGCAGTCCCTGGTTCCCCCCGACAGGGGCTTTCTTT. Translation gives CASSPWFPPTGAFF.

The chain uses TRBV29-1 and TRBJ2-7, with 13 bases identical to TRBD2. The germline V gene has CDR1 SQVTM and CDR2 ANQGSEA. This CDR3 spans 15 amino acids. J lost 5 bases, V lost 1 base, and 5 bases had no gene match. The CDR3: CSVEGTSGSNNEQYF. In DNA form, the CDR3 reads TGCAGCGTTGAAGGGACTAGCGGGAGTAACAACGAGCAGTACTTC.

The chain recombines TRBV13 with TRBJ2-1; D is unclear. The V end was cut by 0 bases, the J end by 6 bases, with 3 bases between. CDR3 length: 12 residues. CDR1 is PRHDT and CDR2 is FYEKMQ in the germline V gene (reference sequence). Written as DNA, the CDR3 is TGTGCCAGCAGCTTAGGCCGCAATGAGCAGTTCTTC. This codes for CASSLGRNEQFF.

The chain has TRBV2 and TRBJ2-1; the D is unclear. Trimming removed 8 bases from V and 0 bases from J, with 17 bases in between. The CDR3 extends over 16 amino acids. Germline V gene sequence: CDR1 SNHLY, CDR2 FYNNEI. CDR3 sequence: CASYVHASSSYNEQFF. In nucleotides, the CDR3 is TGTGCCAGCTATGTCCACGCCTCTAGCTCCTACAATGAGCAGTTCTTC.

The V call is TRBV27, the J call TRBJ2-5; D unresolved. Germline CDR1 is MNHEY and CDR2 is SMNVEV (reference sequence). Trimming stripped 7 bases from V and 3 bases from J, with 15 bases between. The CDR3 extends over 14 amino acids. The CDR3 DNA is TGTGCCAGCAAGGTCGCGGTGGCGGAAGAGACCCAGTACTTC. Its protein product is CASKVAVAEETQYF.

Here the CDR3 DNA reads TGCAGCGTTGCCGGGACTAGCCACGAGCAGTACTTC. The encoded protein is CSVAGTSHEQYF. The chain joins TRBV29-1 to TRBJ2-7; 9 nucleotides agree with TRBD2. The germline V gene encodes CDR1 SQVTM and CDR2 ANQGSEA. CDR3 size: 12 residues. J lost 5 bases, V lost 4 bases, and 3 bases had no gene match.

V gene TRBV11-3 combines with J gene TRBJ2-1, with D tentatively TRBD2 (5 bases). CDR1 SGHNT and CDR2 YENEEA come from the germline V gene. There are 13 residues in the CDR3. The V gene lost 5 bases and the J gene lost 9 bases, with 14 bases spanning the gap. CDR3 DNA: TGTGCCAGCAGCCTGACCGGAGGAAGTGAGCAGTTCTTC. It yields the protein CASSLTGGSEQFF.

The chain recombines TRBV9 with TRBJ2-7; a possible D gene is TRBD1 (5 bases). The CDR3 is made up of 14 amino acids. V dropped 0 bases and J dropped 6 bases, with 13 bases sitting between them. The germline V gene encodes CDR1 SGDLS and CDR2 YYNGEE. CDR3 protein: CASSVEGLSSEQYF. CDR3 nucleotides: TGTGCCAGCAGCGTAGAGGGGTTAAGTAGCGAGCAGTACTTC.

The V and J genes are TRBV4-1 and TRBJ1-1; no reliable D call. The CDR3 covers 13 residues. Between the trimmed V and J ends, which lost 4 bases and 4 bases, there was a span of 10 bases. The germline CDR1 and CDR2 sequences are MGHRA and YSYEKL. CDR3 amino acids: CASSRDVSTEAFF. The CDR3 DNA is TGCGCCAGCAGCCGTGATGTCAGCACTGAAGCTTTCTTT.

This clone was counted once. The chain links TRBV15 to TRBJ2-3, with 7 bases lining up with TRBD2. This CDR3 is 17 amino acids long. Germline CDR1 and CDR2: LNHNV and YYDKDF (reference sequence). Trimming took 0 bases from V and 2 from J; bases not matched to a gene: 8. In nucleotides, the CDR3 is TGTGCCACCAGCAGAGAACAGCTAGCGGCGTCCACAGATACGCAGTATTTT. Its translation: CATSREQLAASTDTQYF.

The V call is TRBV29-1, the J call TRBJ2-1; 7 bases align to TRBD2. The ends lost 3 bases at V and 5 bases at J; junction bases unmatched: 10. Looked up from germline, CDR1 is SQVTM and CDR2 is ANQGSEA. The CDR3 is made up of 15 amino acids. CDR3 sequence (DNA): TGCAGCGTTGATAGGGCTAGCGGATTAAACAATGAGCAGTTCTTC. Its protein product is CSVDRASGLNNEQFF.

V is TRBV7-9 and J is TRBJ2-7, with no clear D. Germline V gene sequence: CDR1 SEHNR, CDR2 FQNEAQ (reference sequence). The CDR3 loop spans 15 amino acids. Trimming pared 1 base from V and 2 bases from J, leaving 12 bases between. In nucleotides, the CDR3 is TGTGCCAGCAGCTTAGATGACGGCAGCCCCTACGAGCAGTACTTC. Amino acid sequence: CASSLDDGSPYEQYF.

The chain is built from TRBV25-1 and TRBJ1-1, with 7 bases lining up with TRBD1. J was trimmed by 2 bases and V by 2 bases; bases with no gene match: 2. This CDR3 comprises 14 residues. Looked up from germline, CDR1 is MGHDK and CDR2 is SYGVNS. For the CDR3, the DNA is TGTGCCAGCAGTGAAACAGGGGAAAACACTGAAGCTTTCTTT. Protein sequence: CASSETGENTEAFF.

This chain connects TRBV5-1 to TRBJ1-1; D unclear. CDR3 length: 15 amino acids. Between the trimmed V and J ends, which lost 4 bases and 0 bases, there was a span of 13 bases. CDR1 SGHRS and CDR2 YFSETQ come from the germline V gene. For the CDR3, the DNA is TGCGCCAGCAGCCCGGGCCGGGGTGTGAACACTGAAGCTTTCTTT. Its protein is CASSPGRGVNTEAFF. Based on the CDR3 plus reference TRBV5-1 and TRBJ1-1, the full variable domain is KAGVTQTPRYLIKTRGQQVTLSCSPISGHRSVSWYQQTPGQGLQFLFEYFSETQRNKGNFPGRFSGRQFSNSRSEMNVSTLELGDSALYLCASSPGRGVNTEAFFGQGTRLTVV.

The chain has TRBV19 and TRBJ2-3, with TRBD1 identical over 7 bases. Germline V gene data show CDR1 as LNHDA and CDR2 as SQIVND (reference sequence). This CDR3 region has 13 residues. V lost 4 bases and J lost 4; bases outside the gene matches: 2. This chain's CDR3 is CASSRTGADTQYF. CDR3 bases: TGTGCCAGTAGTAGGACAGGCGCAGATACGCAGTATTTT.

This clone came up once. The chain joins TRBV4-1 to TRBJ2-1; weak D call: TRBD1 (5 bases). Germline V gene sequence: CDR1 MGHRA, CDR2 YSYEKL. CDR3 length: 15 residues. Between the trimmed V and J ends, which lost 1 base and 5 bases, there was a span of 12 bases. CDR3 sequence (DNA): TGCGCCAGCAGCCAAGTAGCAGGGTTGAACAATGAGCAGTTCTTC. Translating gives CASSQVAGLNNEQFF.

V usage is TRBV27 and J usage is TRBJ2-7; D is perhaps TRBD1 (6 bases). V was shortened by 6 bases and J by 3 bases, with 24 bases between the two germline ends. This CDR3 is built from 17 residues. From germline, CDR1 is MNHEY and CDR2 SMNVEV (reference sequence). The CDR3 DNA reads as TGTGCCAGCAGCCTTCAATCGGGACAAACACTAATCTACGAGCAGTACTTC. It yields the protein CASSLQSGQTLIYEQYF.